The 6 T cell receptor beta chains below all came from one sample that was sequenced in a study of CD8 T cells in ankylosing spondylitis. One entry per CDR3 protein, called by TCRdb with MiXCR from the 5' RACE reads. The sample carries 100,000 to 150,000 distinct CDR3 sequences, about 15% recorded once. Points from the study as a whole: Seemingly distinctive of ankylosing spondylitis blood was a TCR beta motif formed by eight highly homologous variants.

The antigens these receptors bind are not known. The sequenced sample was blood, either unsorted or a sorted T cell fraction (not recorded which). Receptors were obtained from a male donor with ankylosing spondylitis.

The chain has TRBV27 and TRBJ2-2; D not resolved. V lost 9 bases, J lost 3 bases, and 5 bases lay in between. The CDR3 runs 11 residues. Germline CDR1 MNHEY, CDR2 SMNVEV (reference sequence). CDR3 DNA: TGTGCCAGTAGAGACACCGGGGAGCTGTTTTTT. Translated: CASRDTGELFF.

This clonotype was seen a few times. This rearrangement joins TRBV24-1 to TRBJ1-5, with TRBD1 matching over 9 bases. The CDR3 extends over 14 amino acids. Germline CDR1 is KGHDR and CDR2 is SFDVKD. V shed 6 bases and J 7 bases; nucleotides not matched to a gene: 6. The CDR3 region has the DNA TGTGCCACCAGTCACAGGGGGCTAGGGCAGCCCCAGCATTTT. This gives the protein CATSHRGLGQPQHF.

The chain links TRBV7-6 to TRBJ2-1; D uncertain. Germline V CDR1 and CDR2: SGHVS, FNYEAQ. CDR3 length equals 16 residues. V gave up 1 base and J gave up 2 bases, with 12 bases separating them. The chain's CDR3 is CASSLEAGAPYNEQFF. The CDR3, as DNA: TGTGCCAGCAGCTTAGAGGCCGGAGCCCCCTACAATGAGCAGTTCTTC. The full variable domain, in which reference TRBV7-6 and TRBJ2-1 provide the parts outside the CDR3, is GAGVSQSPRYKVTKRGQDVALRCDPISGHVSLYWYRQALGQGPEFLTYFNYEAQQDKSGLPNDRFSAERPEGSISTLTIQRTEQRDSAMYRCASSLEAGAPYNEQFFGPGTRLTVL.

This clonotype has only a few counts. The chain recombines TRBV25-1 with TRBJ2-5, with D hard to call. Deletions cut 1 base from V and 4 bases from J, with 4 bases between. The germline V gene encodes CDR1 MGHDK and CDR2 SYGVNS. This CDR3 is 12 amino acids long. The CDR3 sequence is CASSEWGETQYF. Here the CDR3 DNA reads TGTGCCAGCAGTGAATGGGGAGAGACCCAGTACTTC.

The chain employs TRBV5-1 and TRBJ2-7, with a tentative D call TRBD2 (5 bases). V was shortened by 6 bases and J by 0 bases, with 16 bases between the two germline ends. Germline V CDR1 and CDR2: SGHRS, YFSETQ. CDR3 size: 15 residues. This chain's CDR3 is CASKGEGGGSYEQYF. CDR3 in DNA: TGCGCCAGCAAAGGCGAGGGCGGCGGCTCCTACGAGCAGTACTTC.

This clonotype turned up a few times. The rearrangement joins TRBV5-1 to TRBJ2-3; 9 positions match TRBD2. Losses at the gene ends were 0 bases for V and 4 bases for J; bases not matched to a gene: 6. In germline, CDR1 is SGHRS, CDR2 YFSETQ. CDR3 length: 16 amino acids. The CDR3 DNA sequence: TGCGCCAGCAGCTTGGAGGGGACTAGCTGGTCAGATACGCAGTATTTT. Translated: CASSLEGTSWSDTQYF.